A single sample gave rise to the 12 T cell receptor beta chains below, sequenced in a study of T cells in Graves' hyperthyroidism and ophthalmopathy. The CDR3 regions of TCR beta were amplified from RNA transcripts. In the first-round RT-PCR of the TCR CDR3, the HTBI primer set was used. Via MiXCR, TCRdb re-called the multiplex PCR reads, giving one row per CDR3 protein. The table includes 600,000 to 650,000 distinct CDR3 sequences, 16% detected once. The sequencing input was blood. All receptors come from a woman in her 30s with Graves' hyperthyroidism.

This clonotype was seen many times. V is TRBV12-3 or TRBV12-4 and J is TRBJ2-3; D unresolved. Trimming took off 5 bases at V and 3 bases at J, with 6 bases between the two ends. The CDR3 contains 12 residues. Here the CDR3 reads CASSQKTDTQYF. The DNA of the CDR3 is TGTGCCAGCAGTCAAAAAACAGATACGCAGTATTTT.

This clonotype came up once. The rearrangement links TRBV2 to TRBJ2-3; 14 bases match TRBD2. Germline assignment: CDR1 SNHLY and CDR2 FYNNEI. With 4 bases clipped from V and 1 base from J, the junction kept 4 bases outside the gene matches. The CDR3 extends over 17 amino acids. The CDR3 coding sequence is TGTGCCAGCAGTGGGGGACTAGCGGGAGCTCGCACAGATACGCAGTATTTT. This translates into CASSGGLAGARTDTQYF.

V gene TRBV6-2 or TRBV6-3 combines with J gene TRBJ2-3; TRBD1 agrees at 8 bases. The CDR3 runs 16 residues. J lost 1 base, V lost 0 bases, and 3 bases had no gene match. Germline V CDR1 and CDR2: MNHEY, SVGEGT. This CDR3 reads CASSYSSGQGTDTQYF. In nucleotides, the CDR3 is TGTGCCAGCAGTTACTCTTCGGGACAGGGCACAGATACGCAGTATTTT.

Worth noting for this clonotype: A much bigger clone sits one base away, suggesting this may be a read error. This chain uses TRBV30 with TRBJ2-2; the D call may be TRBD1 or TRBD2 (5 bases each). Germline lookup yields CDR1 GTSNPN and CDR2 SVGIG (reference sequence). This CDR3 is built from 16 residues. V was pared by 5 bases and J by 0 bases, with 16 bases between. In nucleotides, the CDR3 is TGTGCCTGGGGAGAGGGACGGAACGCGAACACCGGGGAGCTGTTTTTT. Protein sequence: CAWGEGRNANTGELFF.

Ten or more counts support this clonotype. This chain uses TRBV27 with TRBJ1-5, with 7 bases fitting TRBD1. Germline trimming cut 9 bases from V and 3 bases from J; bases unmatched to any gene: 23. Per germline, CDR1 MNHEY and CDR2 SMNVEV (reference sequence). CDR3 size: 19 residues. The CDR3 DNA is TGTGCCAGGAGGGGAAGACAGGGAGGGTTGCAGGGGAACAATCAGCCCCAGCATTTT. Translating it yields CARRGRQGGLQGNNQPQHF.

This clonotype was counted a few times. CDR3 sequence: CASRLGLGMAYEQFF. CDR3 DNA: TGTGCCAGCAGACTAGGACTAGGAATGGCTTATGAGCAGTTCTTC. V and J are TRBV7-6 and TRBJ2-1; 7 nucleotides align to TRBD2. V shed 6 bases and J 8 bases; nucleotides not matched to a gene: 13. The CDR3 consists of 15 residues. Per the germline V gene, CDR1 is SGHVS and CDR2 is FNYEAQ.

This clonotype was seen a handful of times. This chain connects TRBV4-1 to TRBJ2-5, with D perhaps being TRBD1 or TRBD2 (5 bases each). CDR3 size: 13 residues. CDR1 MGHRA and CDR2 YSYEKL come from the germline V gene. Trimming stripped 1 base from V and 7 bases from J, with 10 bases between. The CDR3 DNA sequence: TGCGCCAGCAGCCAAGCTAGTGGGGGGACCCAGTACTTC. It encodes CASSQASGGTQYF.

The rearrangement joins TRBV15 to TRBJ2-2; D possibly corresponds to TRBD2 (5 bases). The CDR3 has 14 amino acids. Germline V lookup: CDR1 LNHNV, CDR2 YYDKDF (reference sequence). Deletions cut 3 bases from V and 5 bases from J, with 10 bases between. The CDR3 here is CATSSRAETGELFF. The CDR3 nucleotides are TGTGCCACCAGCAGCCGAGCGGAAACCGGGGAGCTGTTTTTT.

The chain links TRBV2 to TRBJ1-2; 8 positions agree with TRBD1. The CDR3 sequence is 14 residues long. V lost 7 bases, J lost 5 bases, and 9 bases stayed unmatched. Germline V gene sequence: CDR1 SNHLY, CDR2 FYNNEI. CDR3: CASTYQGARYGYTF. CDR3 nucleotide sequence: TGTGCCAGCACGTATCAGGGGGCAAGGTATGGCTACACCTTC.

The table lists this clonotype with a few counts. The genes are TRBV24-1 and TRBJ2-7; no firm D call. Between the trimmed V and J ends, which lost 6 bases and 2 bases, there was a span of 4 bases. Per the germline V gene, CDR1 is KGHDR and CDR2 is SFDVKD. The CDR3 extends over 11 amino acids. This CDR3 is CATSTAYEQYF. In DNA form, the CDR3 reads TGTGCCACCAGTACAGCCTACGAGCAGTACTTC.

V gene TRBV5-1 combines with J gene TRBJ1-4; no firm D call. The germline V and J ends were trimmed by 0 bases and 4 bases, with 7 bases remaining between them. The CDR3 consists of 14 residues. Germline lookup yields CDR1 SGHRS and CDR2 YFSETQ. The CDR3 region is CASSLGSDNEKLFF. CDR3 DNA sequence: TGCGCCAGCAGCTTGGGTTCCGATAATGAAAAACTGTTTTTT.

This clonotype was detected ten times or more. This chain links TRBV5-6 with TRBJ1-1, with no clear D. This CDR3 region has 15 residues. V dropped 0 bases and J dropped 1 base, with 10 bases sitting between them. Germline V lookup: CDR1 SGHDT, CDR2 YYEEEE. The CDR3 loop reads CASSLGPAGNTEAFF. CDR3 coding DNA: TGTGCCAGCAGCTTGGGGCCCGCAGGGAACACTGAAGCTTTCTTT.